This is a list of T cell receptor beta chains from one sample in a study of cytomegalovirus exposure and HLA in healthy donors. Clones were read by immunoSEQ multiplex PCR, and TCRdb kept only the in-frame ones, dropping some. The repertoire table contains some 40,000 clones. Input material: PBMCs. These receptors were obtained from a human donor in good health. Both conserved end residues are part of each CDR3.

v_gene: TRBV18; j_gene: TRBJ1-1; CDR3aa: CASSPQDRASEAFF
v_gene: TRBV28; j_gene: TRBJ1-1; CDR3aa: CASSLEGRTEAFF
v_gene: TRBV2; j_gene: TRBJ2-1; CDR3aa: CASSEALRDRGYNEQFF
v_gene: TRBV7-3; j_gene: TRBJ2-3; CDR3aa: CASSLSPRGTTDTQYF
v_gene: TRBV19; j_gene: TRBJ1-2; CDR3aa: CASIPDRAKNAYGYTF
v_gene: TRBV4-1; j_gene: TRBJ1-1; CDR3aa: CASSRSQGNPDRSEAFF
v_gene: TRBV18; j_gene: TRBJ1-6; CDR3aa: CASSPGAGSPLHF
v_gene: TRBV30; j_gene: TRBJ1-2; CDR3aa: CAWSIEANYGYTF
v_gene: TRBV13; j_gene: TRBJ1-1; CDR3aa: CASSQDSEAFF
v_gene: TRBV9; j_gene: TRBJ2-1; CDR3aa: CASSPRLRGGEDEQFF
v_gene: TRBV6-5; j_gene: TRBJ2-3; CDR3aa: CASSATADKQYF
v_gene: TRBV2; j_gene: TRBJ2-1; CDR3aa: CASTPDSSSYNEQFF
v_gene: TRBV12-5; j_gene: TRBJ2-1; CDR3aa: CASGLGQGSYNEQFF
v_gene: TRBV14; j_gene: TRBJ2-1; CDR3aa: CASSQLAGAGGGEQFF
v_gene: TRBV28; j_gene: TRBJ1-2; CDR3aa: CASSSTGYGYTF
v_gene: TRBV7-6; j_gene: TRBJ1-2; CDR3aa: CASSLEGQGRNGYTF
v_gene: TRBV2; j_gene: TRBJ2-3; CDR3aa: CASSERRSTDTQYF
v_gene: TRBV7-8; j_gene: TRBJ2-5; CDR3aa: CASRPGGPGETQYF
v_gene: TRBV29-1; j_gene: TRBJ1-4; CDR3aa: CSVSHSTNEKLFF
v_gene: TRBV28; j_gene: TRBJ1-1; CDR3aa: CASSFRGGPEAFF
v_gene: TRBV4-1; j_gene: TRBJ2-2; CDR3aa: CASSQSTGNTGELFF
v_gene: TRBV2; j_gene: TRBJ1-1; CDR3aa: CASAYRGRTEAFF
v_gene: TRBV6-6; j_gene: TRBJ1-2; CDR3aa: CASSSRGVYGYTF
v_gene: TRBV28; j_gene: TRBJ1-1; CDR3aa: CASSYGQRAFF
v_gene: TRBV19; j_gene: TRBJ1-1; CDR3aa: CASTLTGTGGTEAFF
v_gene: TRBV7-9; j_gene: TRBJ1-1; CDR3aa: CASRRGTEAFF
v_gene: TRBV5-5; j_gene: TRBJ1-5; CDR3aa: CASSLNRNQPQHF
v_gene: TRBV5-1; j_gene: TRBJ1-1; CDR3aa: CASSFFGNTEAFF
v_gene: TRBV28; j_gene: TRBJ2-7; CDR3aa: CAIASGGRNEQYF
v_gene: TRBV2; j_gene: TRBJ1-1; CDR3aa: CASKYRGMNTEAFF
v_gene: TRBV11-2; j_gene: TRBJ2-7; CDR3aa: CASSPGGQAEQYF
v_gene: TRBV6-5; j_gene: TRBJ1-6; CDR3aa: CASSTGQRNSPLHF
v_gene: TRBV9; j_gene: TRBJ2-5; CDR3aa: CASSPSLDPYRGGPKTQYF
v_gene: TRBV7-2; j_gene: TRBJ1-3; CDR3aa: CASSLATQGARGNTIYF
v_gene: TRBV20-1; j_gene: TRBJ1-1; CDR3aa: CSAIFAGRSFF
v_gene: TRBV5-1; j_gene: TRBJ1-1; CDR3aa: CASSAIGGTEAFF
v_gene: TRBV27; j_gene: TRBJ1-1; CDR3aa: CASSGFGVDTEAFF
v_gene: TRBV2; j_gene: TRBJ1-2; CDR3aa: CASISDTNYGYTF
v_gene: TRBV4-1; j_gene: TRBJ1-2; CDR3aa: CASSQGRDRGPYGYTF
v_gene: TRBV6-5; j_gene: TRBJ2-5; CDR3aa: CASSWTGGEETQYF
v_gene: TRBV30; j_gene: TRBJ1-2; CDR3aa: CAWSTQTSSYTF
v_gene: TRBV7-3; j_gene: TRBJ2-1; CDR3aa: CASSLLANNEQFF
v_gene: TRBV29-1; j_gene: TRBJ2-1; CDR3aa: CSVGQTDNEQFF
v_gene: TRBV7-9; j_gene: TRBJ2-2; CDR3aa: CASSFVPGLVPGELFF
v_gene: TRBV6-5; j_gene: TRBJ1-2; CDR3aa: CASSSGVGYTF
v_gene: TRBV30; j_gene: TRBJ2-1; CDR3aa: CAWGQAGGNEQFF
v_gene: TRBV18; j_gene: TRBJ2-6; CDR3aa: CASSPQAGANVLTF
v_gene: TRBV19; j_gene: TRBJ2-5; CDR3aa: CASTYSGTAQETQYF
v_gene: TRBV30; j_gene: TRBJ1-3; CDR3aa: CAWKDRGLEGNTIYF
v_gene: TRBV7-9; j_gene: TRBJ2-1; CDR3aa: CASSIGQGRNEQFF
v_gene: TRBV5-6; j_gene: TRBJ2-3; CDR3aa: CASSSLAGRDTQYF
v_gene: TRBV28; j_gene: TRBJ2-2; CDR3aa: CASRPDRGGFFTGELFF
v_gene: TRBV18; j_gene: TRBJ1-1; CDR3aa: CASSIQGQNTEAFF